The 24 T cell receptor beta chains listed next were all sequenced from one sample in a study of shared clonotypes between healthy human individuals. Measured with immunoSEQ multiplex PCR; TCRdb has only the in-frame clones, and not every one. This sample yields roughly 2 million clones, of which approximately 96% are seen a single time; roughly 0.13% belongs to the top ten. The specimen sequenced was naive CD4+ T cells sorted from blood. Stated subset: CD45RA+ positively selected. The receptors shown here come from a man younger than 35 in good health.

This sequence joins TRBV7-9 and TRBJ2-1; D remains unclear. V was trimmed by 5 bases and J by 1 base, leaving 15 bases between them. The germline CDR1 and CDR2 sequences are SEHNR and FQNEAQ (reference sequence). This CDR3 has 16 residues. The chain's CDR3 is CASSPPGSVSYNEQFF. CDR3 DNA sequence: TGTGCCAGCAGCCCCCCCGGCAGCGTTTCCTACAATGAGCAGTTCTTC.

Concerning this clone itself: This sample includes further DNA sequences coding for the same CDR3. V gene TRBV2 combines with J gene TRBJ2-2; no definite D call. The V end was cut by 6 bases, the J end by 2 bases, with 7 bases between. Germline V lookup: CDR1 SNHLY, CDR2 FYNNEI. This CDR3 is 13 amino acids long. In DNA, the CDR3 is TGTGCCAGCAGGGCAGGAAACACCGGGGAGCTGTTTTTT. Translation: CASRAGNTGELFF.

The chain joins TRBV27 to TRBJ1-5, with TRBD1 matching over 7 bases. Trimming at V came to 4 bases and at J to 7 bases, leaving 10 bases not matched to a gene. There are 15 residues in the CDR3. Germline V gene sequence: CDR1 MNHEY, CDR2 SMNVEV (reference sequence). The CDR3 region has the DNA TGTGCCAGCAGTTCAACAACAGGGGTTTACCAGCCCCAGCATTTT. This sequence encodes CASSSTTGVYQPQHF.

The gene calls are TRBV6-1 and TRBJ2-6; D uncertain. The V end lost 8 bases, the J end lost 2 bases, and 7 bases lay between the germline ends. CDR1 and CDR2 (germline): MNHNS, SASEGT. The CDR3 has 13 residues. For the CDR3, the DNA is TGTGCCAGCGCATTTCCTGGGGCCAACGTCCTGACTTTC. Residues: CASAFPGANVLTF.

The chain joins TRBV4-3 to TRBJ1-1, with 10 bases fitting TRBD1. The CDR3 totals 15 residues. With V trimmed by 3 bases and J by 5 bases, 6 bases remained unmatched. Per the germline V gene, CDR1 is LGHNA and CDR2 is YSLEER. The CDR3 nucleotides are TGCGCCAGCAGCCAGGGACAGGGGCCACGAACTGAAGCTTTCTTT. This codes for CASSQGQGPRTEAFF.

Only one count was recorded for this clone. The chain uses TRBV29-1 and TRBJ1-1; tentative D call: TRBD1 (5 bases). The CDR3 totals 13 residues. V was cut by 4 bases and J by 6 bases, with 15 bases left in between. Looked up from germline, CDR1 is SQVTM and CDR2 is ANQGSEA. CDR3 region: CSVGGGLGAEAFF. CDR3 coding DNA: TGCAGCGTTGGGGGCGGACTGGGGGCTGAAGCTTTCTTT.

This sequence joins TRBV28 and TRBJ2-7; TRBD1 matches 9 bases. CDR3 length equals 14 residues. V gave up 3 bases and J gave up 2 bases; unmatched junction bases: 2. Germline loops: CDR1 MDHEN, CDR2 SYDVKM. CDR3 nucleotides: TGTGCCAGCAGTTTCTACAGGGGGCCCTACGAGCAGTACTTC. This translates into CASSFYRGPYEQYF.

The chain joins TRBV21-1 to TRBJ2-7; no check of the table's D call, TRBD2, against the DNA was made. TRBV21-1 is recorded as a pseudogene. This CDR3 is built from 18 residues. CDR3 amino acids: CASSKRQLPSVPPYEQYF. In DNA, the CDR3 is TGTGCCAGCAGCAAAAGGCAACTCCCTAGCGTTCCTCCCTACGAGCAGTACTTC.

This chain joins TRBV6-5 and TRBJ2-7, with 8 bases lining up with TRBD2. This CDR3 is 13 amino acids long. In germline, CDR1 is MNHEY, CDR2 SVGAGI. The J segment lost 3 bases and the V segment lost 6 bases, leaving 4 bases of the junction unmatched. The CDR3 nucleotides read TGTGCCAGCAGCCGGGAGGGGGGCTACGAGCAGTACTTC. Amino acids: CASSREGGYEQYF.

This clone was seen just once. Different DNA sequences within this sample yield the same CDR3. The CDR3: CASRRNYGYTF. The CDR3 DNA reads TGTGCCAGTAGACGAAACTATGGCTACACCTTC. The rearrangement joins TRBV19 to TRBJ1-2; no reliable D call. The CDR3 spans 11 residues. The germline V gene encodes CDR1 LNHDA and CDR2 SQIVND (reference sequence). V was pared by 6 bases and J by 2 bases, with 4 bases between.

The genes are TRBV7-9 and TRBJ1-1; D call uncertain. This CDR3 is 12 amino acids long. Trimming stripped 2 bases from V and 8 bases from J, with 9 bases between. Germline CDR1 reads SEHNR; CDR2 reads FQNEAQ (reference sequence). The CDR3: CASSLPAGEAFF. In nucleotides, the CDR3 is TGTGCCAGCAGCTTACCGGCCGGGGAAGCTTTCTTT.

Remarks on this clone: This CDR3 is also generated by other DNA sequences in the sample. The V gene is TRBV5-1, the J gene TRBJ2-7; 7 bases match TRBD1. The junction had 5 bases not matched to a gene; V was cut back by 4 bases and J by 4 bases. The CDR3 loop spans 13 amino acids. CDR1 and CDR2 (germline): SGHRS, YFSETQ. CDR3 region: CASSPGTAYEQYF. The CDR3 DNA is TGCGCCAGCAGCCCCGGGACAGCGTACGAGCAGTACTTC.

The V call is TRBV5-1, the J call TRBJ1-1, with TRBD1 as a possible D gene (5 bases). The V gene's germline CDR1 is SGHRS and CDR2 YFSETQ. This CDR3 has 13 residues. Trimming took 0 bases from V and 7 from J, leaving 10 bases between them. The CDR3 loop reads CASSLDRHNEAFF. The CDR3 bases are TGCGCCAGCAGCTTGGACAGGCATAATGAAGCTTTCTTT. Variable domain in full (rest from reference TRBV5-1 and TRBJ1-1): KAGVTQTPRYLIKTRGQQVTLSCSPISGHRSVSWYQQTPGQGLQFLFEYFSETQRNKGNFPGRFSGRQFSNSRSEMNVSTLELGDSALYLCASSLDRHNEAFFGQGTRLTVV.

A single count supports this clone. The chain combines TRBV18 with TRBJ2-7; D may correspond to TRBD1 or TRBD2 (5 bases each). Germline-derived CDR1 and CDR2 are KGHSH and LQKENI. V lost 3 bases and J lost 6, with 15 bases in between. The CDR3 loop spans 14 amino acids. The CDR3 DNA follows: TGTGCCAGCTCACCCGGGGCAGGGATAGGCGAGCAGTACTTC. Translation gives CASSPGAGIGEQYF.

Note on this clone: The same CDR3 also results from other DNA sequences found in this sample. V gene TRBV7-6 combines with J gene TRBJ2-1; 9 bases agree with TRBD2. Germline trimming cut 5 bases from V and 0 bases from J; bases unmatched to any gene: 2. This CDR3 has 15 amino acids. Germline values: CDR1 SGHVS, CDR2 FNYEAQ. CDR3 amino acids: CASSPGLASYNEQFF. The CDR3 DNA follows: TGTGCCAGCAGCCCGGGACTAGCCTCCTACAATGAGCAGTTCTTC.

The gene calls are TRBV18 and TRBJ1-5; TRBD1 matches at 11 bases. Germline V gives CDR1 KGHSH, CDR2 LQKENI. The CDR3 sequence is 15 residues long. The J segment lost 6 bases and the V segment lost 3 bases, leaving 4 bases of the junction unmatched. The CDR3 DNA reads as TGTGCCAGCTCACCCGGACAGGGGGCATCTCAGCCCCAGCATTTT. It translates to CASSPGQGASQPQHF.

The rearrangement joins TRBV7-9 to TRBJ2-5; D call uncertain. Germline V lookup: CDR1 SEHNR, CDR2 FQNEAQ (reference sequence). V was pared by 5 bases and J by 4 bases, with 11 bases between. The CDR3 has 13 residues. Here the CDR3 reads CASSPSPGETQYF. The CDR3, as DNA: TGTGCCAGCAGCCCGAGCCCAGGAGAGACCCAGTACTTC. Using reference TRBV7-9 and TRBJ2-5 for the parts outside the CDR3, the full variable domain is DTGVSQNPRHKITKRGQNVTFRCDPISEHNRLYWYRQTLGQGPEFLTYFQNEAQLEKSRLLSDRFSAERPKGSFSTLEIQRTEQGDSAMYLCASSPSPGETQYFGPGTRLLVL.

The V call is TRBV27, the J call TRBJ2-5; D unresolved. CDR1 and CDR2 (germline): MNHEY, SMNVEV (reference sequence). This CDR3 is 14 amino acids long. Trimming took 2 bases from V and 4 from J, leaving 11 bases between them. In DNA, the CDR3 is TGTGCCAGCAGTTTAAGTTGGAACTTAGAGACCCAGTACTTC. It encodes CASSLSWNLETQYF.

CDR3: CASSGGLLNQPQHF. The CDR3 DNA sequence: TGTGCCAGCAGCGGAGGACTTCTCAATCAGCCCCAGCATTTT. The V call is TRBV9, the J call TRBJ1-5, with D hard to call. Between the trimmed V and J ends, which lost 3 bases and 3 bases, there was a span of 10 bases. The CDR3 runs 14 residues. CDR1 SGDLS and CDR2 YYNGEE come from the germline V gene.

This chain joins TRBV10-1 and TRBJ2-5, with D perhaps being TRBD1 or TRBD2 (5 bases each). This CDR3 comprises 15 residues. The germline gives CDR1 WNHNN, CDR2 SYGVQD (reference sequence). The V and J ends lost 0 bases and 4 bases respectively, with 12 bases between them. This CDR3 is CASSESGPGGETQYF. The CDR3, as DNA: TGCGCCAGCAGTGAGTCGGGACCTGGGGGAGAGACCCAGTACTTC.

A single count supports this clone. V is TRBV5-6 and J is TRBJ1-2; D uncertain. The CDR3 consists of 12 residues. V was clipped by 1 base and J by 7 bases, with 8 bases between them. Germline CDR1 SGHDT, CDR2 YYEEEE. In nucleotides, the CDR3 is TGTGCCAGCAGCTTGCAAGTAGGTGGCTACACCTTC. Residues: CASSLQVGGYTF.

This chain links TRBV5-1 with TRBJ1-5; D is ambiguous. With 4 bases removed from V and 0 bases from J, the gap between germline ends came to 5 bases. From germline, CDR1 is SGHRS and CDR2 YFSETQ. CDR3 length: 13 amino acids. This CDR3 reads CASSLFSNQPQHF. In DNA, the CDR3 is TGCGCCAGCAGCCTCTTTAGCAATCAGCCCCAGCATTTT.

The chain combines TRBV5-4 with TRBJ1-2; weak D call: TRBD1 (5 bases). Trimming left V 5 bases short and J 2 bases short, with 10 bases between. The germline V gene encodes CDR1 SGHNT and CDR2 YYREEE (reference sequence). This CDR3 region has 13 residues. In DNA, the CDR3 is TGTGCCAGCAGTGGACGGGGCAACTATGGCTACACCTTC. It yields the protein CASSGRGNYGYTF.

This clone was seen more than once but under ten times. The chain couples TRBV2 to TRBJ1-4; 8 nucleotides line up with TRBD1. The CDR3 runs to 14 residues. With V trimmed by 7 bases and J by 8 bases, 9 bases remained unmatched. CDR1 and CDR2 (germline): SNHLY, FYNNEI. CDR3 nucleotide sequence: TGTGCCAGCAACCCGACAGGGGCGAGGGAAAAACTGTTTTTT. It is translated as CASNPTGAREKLFF.